One and the same sample provided the 32 T cell receptor beta chains below, sequenced in a study of T cell repertoires in cytomegalovirus infection. TCRdb redid the calling of the reads with MiXCR, one entry per CDR3 protein. The sample lists roughly 150,000 distinct CDR3 sequences, approximately 17% occurring once. Sequencing input: CD8+ T cells from PBMCs. Receptor source: a human donor in good health (CMV status not recorded). Some clones in this sample may be carry-over from other donors' samples.

This clonotype has only a few counts. The rearrangement uses TRBV29-1 and TRBJ2-1; 7 nucleotides align to TRBD2. The V segment lost 1 base and the J segment 2 bases; nucleotides outside the gene matches: 8. Looked up from germline, CDR1 is SQVTM and CDR2 is ANQGSEA. The CDR3 runs to 16 residues. DNA of the CDR3: TGCAGCGTTGAAGGCGCCCCGACTAGCCCCTACAATGAGCAGTTCTTC. Its protein is CSVEGAPTSPYNEQFF.

The genes are TRBV29-1 and TRBJ1-2, with D tentatively TRBD1 (6 bases). The germline V gene has CDR1 SQVTM and CDR2 ANQGSEA. Trimming pared 6 bases from V and 4 bases from J, leaving 12 bases between. The CDR3 has 12 residues. CDR3 sequence (DNA): TGCAGCGTCACAGGGCAATTCTATGGCTACACCTTC. Protein product: CSVTGQFYGYTF.

DNA of the CDR3: TGTGCCAGCAGCCCGACGGGTCCACGGAGCCACAATGAGCAGTTCTTC. Its translation: CASSPTGPRSHNEQFF. This sequence joins TRBV7-8 and TRBJ2-1; no definite D call. CDR3 length: 16 amino acids. With 5 bases removed from V and 5 bases from J, the gap between germline ends came to 19 bases. Germline values: CDR1 SGHVS, CDR2 FQNEAQ.

The V call is TRBV7-8, the J call TRBJ2-7; the D gene is possibly TRBD2 (6 bases). The V and J ends lost 1 base and 0 bases respectively, with 10 bases between them. CDR1 and CDR2 from the germline V gene are SGHVS and FQNEAQ. The CDR3 has 15 amino acids. As DNA, the CDR3 is TGTGCCAGCAGCTTAGAGGGGACTCTCTCCTACGAGCAGTACTTC. Its protein is CASSLEGTLSYEQYF.

This clonotype was observed a handful of times. CDR3 DNA: TGTGCCAGCAGCTTAGATGGGAGGGCCACCTACAATGAGCAGTTCTTC. As protein: CASSLDGRATYNEQFF. The V and J genes are TRBV7-6 and TRBJ2-1; TRBD2 matches at 7 bases. In germline, CDR1 is SGHVS, CDR2 FNYEAQ. There are 16 residues in the CDR3. J gave up 2 bases and V 1 base, and 5 bases lay outside the gene matches. Filled out from reference TRBV7-6 and TRBJ2-1, the complete variable domain reads GAGVSQSPRYKVTKRGQDVALRCDPISGHVSLYWYRQALGQGPEFLTYFNYEAQQDKSGLPNDRFSAERPEGSISTLTIQRTEQRDSAMYRCASSLDGRATYNEQFFGPGTRLTVL.

The chain has TRBV7-8 and TRBJ2-5; 10 nucleotides align to TRBD1. Looked up from germline, CDR1 is SGHVS and CDR2 is FQNEAQ. The CDR3 length is 20 residues. V was pared by 4 bases and J by 5 bases, with 22 bases of the junction left unmatched. The CDR3, as DNA: TGTGCCAGCAGCTCCCGGCCTGGACAGGGGGTTTTCTGGTCGGGGGAGACCCAGTACTTC. Its translation: CASSSRPGQGVFWSGETQYF.

This clonotype was found a few times. This sequence joins TRBV29-1 and TRBJ2-7; TRBD1 is a possible D gene (6 bases). The CDR3 runs 11 residues. V was trimmed by 6 bases and J by 2 bases, leaving 8 bases between them. Germline loops: CDR1 SQVTM, CDR2 ANQGSEA. Here the CDR3 reads CSVRTAYEQYF. The CDR3 DNA reads TGCAGCGTCCGGACAGCCTACGAGCAGTACTTC.

This clonotype has a handful of counts. The chain joins TRBV29-1 to TRBJ2-5; D ambiguous. The CDR3 contains 11 residues. V lost 5 bases and J 3 bases, leaving 7 bases between the germline ends. Germline CDR1 SQVTM, CDR2 ANQGSEA. The CDR3 DNA follows: TGCAGCGTTTCCGGTAAAGAGACCCAGTACTTC. Its translation: CSVSGKETQYF.

CDR3 residues: CASSRGPEGDEQFF. CDR3 in DNA: TGTGCCAGCAGTCGGGGGCCGGAAGGGGATGAGCAGTTCTTC. J is TRBJ2-1 and V is TRBV6-2 or TRBV6-3; perhaps D is TRBD1 or TRBD2 (6 bases each). The CDR3 loop spans 14 amino acids. Germline CDR1 is MNHEY and CDR2 is SVGEGT. The V end was cut by 5 bases, the J end by 8 bases, with 16 bases between.

This clonotype has more than one count but fewer than ten. The V call is TRBV7-2, the J call TRBJ2-2; D possibly corresponds to TRBD2 (6 bases). The CDR3 totals 15 residues. V lost 5 bases, J lost 5 bases, and 15 bases lay in between. Per the germline V gene, CDR1 is SGHTA and CDR2 is FQGNSA. CDR3 bases: TGTGCCAGCAGCCCGGGACTTACTATAACCGGGGAGCTGTTTTTT. Translation gives CASSPGLTITGELFF.

The gene calls are TRBV7-3 and TRBJ2-1, with TRBD2 identical over 7 bases. CDR1 is SGHTA, CDR2 FQGTGA, per germline. J gave up 7 bases and V 3 bases, and 3 bases lay outside the gene matches. This CDR3 has 13 residues. The CDR3 DNA reads TGTGCCAGCAGCTTGGGACTACTTAATGAGCAGTTCTTC. Translation gives CASSLGLLNEQFF.

The chain uses TRBV28 and TRBJ2-5, with 9 nucleotides matching TRBD2. CDR1 is MDHEN and CDR2 is SYDVKM in the germline V gene. The CDR3 sequence is 14 residues long. V lost 4 bases and J lost 4; bases outside the gene matches: 4. DNA for the CDR3: TGTGCCAGCAGTTCGAGGCGGGAGGGAGAGACCCAGTACTTC. It translates to CASSSRREGETQYF. The full variable domain, with the rest looked up from reference TRBV28 and TRBJ2-5, is DVKVTQSSRYLVKRTGEKVFLECVQDMDHENMFWYRQDPGLGLRLIYFSYDVKMKEKGDIPEGYSVSREKKERFSLILESASTNQTSMYLCASSSRREGETQYFGPGTRLLVL.

The table lists this clonotype with many counts. This chain joins TRBV7-2 and TRBJ1-2; a possible D gene is TRBD1 (5 bases). Germline V gene lookup returns CDR1 SGHTA and CDR2 FQGNSA. V was pared by 1 base and J by 6 bases, with 21 bases between. The CDR3 covers 17 residues. CDR3 residues: CASSLGPGGGYMDGYTF. The CDR3 bases are TGTGCCAGCAGCTTAGGGCCGGGGGGAGGGTACATGGATGGCTACACCTTC.

This clonotype was seen a handful of times. This chain uses TRBV2 with TRBJ1-1; 7 nucleotides agree with TRBD1. Germline V lookup: CDR1 SNHLY, CDR2 FYNNEI. The CDR3 has 13 amino acids. Trimming removed 8 bases from V and 1 base from J; junction bases left unmatched: 4. Here the CDR3 reads CASLTGENTEAFF. CDR3 in DNA: TGTGCCAGCCTAACAGGGGAGAACACTGAAGCTTTCTTT.

Only a few counts were recorded for this clonotype. The gene calls are TRBV14 and TRBJ2-7; possibly TRBD1 for D (5 bases). The V gene lost 5 bases and the J gene lost 4 bases, with 9 bases spanning the gap. Germline values: CDR1 SGHDN, CDR2 FVKESK. The CDR3 spans 12 residues. In nucleotides, the CDR3 is TGTGCCAGCAGCATTACAGGATACGAGCAGTACTTC. Residues: CASSITGYEQYF. Drawing the rest from reference TRBV14 and TRBJ2-7, the complete variable domain is EAGVTQFPSHSVIEKGQTVTLRCDPISGHDNLYWYRRVMGKEIKFLLHFVKESKQDESGMPNNRFLAERTGGTYSTLKVQPAELEDSGVYFCASSITGYEQYFGPGTRLTVT.

This chain links TRBV28 with TRBJ2-1, with 7 bases identical to TRBD2. The CDR3 is 13 residues long. J was trimmed by 7 bases and V by 6 bases; bases with no gene match: 6. Germline CDR1 and CDR2: MDHEN and SYDVKM. This chain's CDR3 is CASRGGLSNEQFF. CDR3 coding DNA: TGTGCCAGCAGGGGAGGGTTAAGTAATGAGCAGTTCTTC. Based on the CDR3 plus reference TRBV28 and TRBJ2-1, the full variable domain is DVKVTQSSRYLVKRTGEKVFLECVQDMDHENMFWYRQDPGLGLRLIYFSYDVKMKEKGDIPEGYSVSREKKERFSLILESASTNQTSMYLCASRGGLSNEQFFGPGTRLTVL.

This clonotype was detected only a few times. V usage is TRBV20-1 and J usage is TRBJ2-7; D not certain. The V end lost 2 bases, the J end lost 3 bases, and 14 bases lay between the germline ends. Looked up from germline, CDR1 is DFQATT and CDR2 is SNEGSKA (reference sequence). The CDR3 runs to 14 residues. The chain's CDR3 is CSARNRLLLYEQYF. The CDR3 nucleotides read TGCAGTGCTAGAAATCGTCTCCTTCTCTACGAGCAGTACTTC.

The chain has TRBV29-1 and TRBJ2-2; tentatively, D is TRBD1 (5 bases). This CDR3 spans 13 amino acids. Trimming removed 4 bases from V and 5 bases from J, with 11 bases in between. CDR1 SQVTM and CDR2 ANQGSEA come from the germline V gene. The CDR3 nucleotides read TGCAGCGTTGTTGCGCGGACAACCGGGGAGCTGTTTTTT. Its translation is CSVVARTTGELFF.

There are a few counts of this clonotype. V and J are TRBV14 and TRBJ2-6; D might be TRBD1 or TRBD2, each matching 5 bases. Between the trimmed V and J ends, which lost 5 bases and 3 bases, there was a span of 11 bases. There are 15 residues in the CDR3. CDR1 and CDR2 from the germline V gene are SGHDN and FVKESK. CDR3 region: CASSLGDLGANVLTF. The CDR3 region has the DNA TGTGCCAGCAGCTTAGGGGACCTTGGGGCCAACGTCCTGACTTTC.

The J gene is TRBJ1-1, the V gene TRBV7-6; TRBD1 agrees at 7 bases. The V gene's germline CDR1 is SGHVS and CDR2 FNYEAQ. This CDR3 spans 16 amino acids. V was pared by 5 bases and J by 5 bases, with 14 bases of the junction left unmatched. The CDR3 DNA reads as TGTGCCAGCAGCCTAAAACCGACAGGGCTGGGAACTGAAGCTTTCTTT. Encoded protein: CASSLKPTGLGTEAFF.

The V and J genes are TRBV29-1 and TRBJ1-2, with D tentatively TRBD1 (6 bases). Trimming cost V 5 bases and J 1 base, with 11 bases left between them. The CDR3 spans 13 residues. The germline V gene has CDR1 SQVTM and CDR2 ANQGSEA. The CDR3 protein is CSVLQGYNYGYTF. In DNA form, the CDR3 reads TGCAGCGTTCTACAGGGTTATAACTATGGCTACACCTTC.

This clonotype was counted only a few times. The chain uses TRBV7-6 and TRBJ1-5; D is ambiguous. The CDR3 has 14 residues. Trimming stripped 2 bases from V and 4 bases from J, with 9 bases between. The germline CDR1 and CDR2 sequences are SGHVS and FNYEAQ. In DNA, the CDR3 is TGTGCCAGCAGCTTAAGGCAGGATAATCAGCCCCAGCATTTT. Translating it yields CASSLRQDNQPQHF.

V usage is TRBV6-2 or TRBV6-3 and J usage is TRBJ2-1; 7 nucleotides match TRBD1. Germline V lookup: CDR1 MNHEY, CDR2 SVGEGT. V trimming: 0 bases; J trimming: 3 bases; junction bases outside the gene matches: 8. The CDR3 covers 17 residues. The CDR3 here is CASSYSATGSIYNEQFF. The CDR3 bases are TGTGCCAGCAGTTACTCCGCGACAGGGTCCATCTACAATGAGCAGTTCTTC.

Ten or more counts support this clonotype. The V and J genes are TRBV6-2 or TRBV6-3 and TRBJ2-1; D not certain. The length of the CDR3 is 15 residues. Trimming took off 2 bases at V and 2 bases at J, with 10 bases between the two ends. The germline gives CDR1 MNHEY, CDR2 SVGEGT. The CDR3 coding sequence is TGTGCCAGCAGTTACCGGTCAGCTGCCTACAATGAGCAGTTCTTC. Translation: CASSYRSAAYNEQFF.

CDR3 bases: TGTGCCAGCCCTCACTGGGGTGTCAATGAGCAGTTCTTC. It yields the protein CASPHWGVNEQFF. The chain uses TRBV2 and TRBJ2-1; the D is unclear. V dropped 8 bases and J dropped 6 bases, with 14 bases sitting between them. CDR3 length: 13 residues. From germline, CDR1 is SNHLY and CDR2 FYNNEI.

V is TRBV7-2 and J is TRBJ2-5; 7 positions agree with TRBD2. Germline V CDR1 and CDR2: SGHTA, FQGNSA. The CDR3 is made up of 15 amino acids. The trim removed 2 bases at V and 5 bases at J, leaving 8 bases unmatched. CDR3 DNA sequence: TGTGCCAGCAGCTTAAGAATTCGGGGGGTTGAGACCCAGTACTTC. This translates into CASSLRIRGVETQYF.

There are a few counts of this clonotype. The chain is built from TRBV10-3 and TRBJ2-5, with D unclear. Germline loops: CDR1 ENHRY, CDR2 SYGVKD. The length of the CDR3 is 14 residues. Trimming took 0 bases from V and 3 from J, leaving 8 bases between them. CDR3 DNA: TGTGCCATCAGTGAGTCTTGGAACAAAGAGACCCAGTACTTC. Its protein is CAISESWNKETQYF.

This clonotype was detected only a few times. J is TRBJ2-3 and V is TRBV6-1; TRBD2 aligns across 13 bases. There are 16 residues in the CDR3. V dropped 6 bases and J dropped 4; count of bases not matched to a gene: 7. Germline CDR1 and CDR2: MNHNS and SASEGT. CDR3 sequence reads: CASRIGTSGVSDTQYF. DNA for the CDR3: TGTGCCAGCAGGATCGGGACTAGCGGGGTATCAGATACGCAGTATTTT.

This clonotype has more than one count but fewer than ten. The CDR3 region is CASSPGTGGLRGANVLTF. The CDR3, as DNA: TGTGCCAGCAGCCCCGGGACAGGGGGCTTGCGTGGGGCCAACGTCCTGACTTTC. The genes are TRBV7-8 and TRBJ2-6; TRBD1 matches 12 bases. CDR1 SGHVS and CDR2 FQNEAQ come from the germline V gene. The CDR3 spans 18 residues. Unmatched junction bases numbered 8, after V lost 5 bases and J lost 3 bases.

This clonotype was counted a few times. The chain is built from TRBV11-2 and TRBJ2-5; 11 nucleotides align to TRBD2. The junction had 6 bases not matched to a gene; V was cut back by 5 bases and J by 7 bases. Germline CDR1 is SGHAT and CDR2 is FQNNGV. The CDR3 contains 14 residues. In nucleotides, the CDR3 is TGTGCCAGCAGCAAACTAGCGGGAGAATGGACCCAGTACTTC. Translated, it gives CASSKLAGEWTQYF.

This clonotype was seen at least ten times. This chain uses TRBV7-2 with TRBJ1-1; D is possibly TRBD1 (5 bases). Per germline, CDR1 SGHTA and CDR2 FQGNSA. The V end was cut by 4 bases, the J end by 1 base, with 13 bases between. CDR3 length equals 15 residues. For the CDR3, the DNA is TGTGCCAGCAGCTCGTCCGGGGCCAGGAACACTGAAGCTTTCTTT. Its protein is CASSSSGARNTEAFF.

There are many counts of this clonotype. The chain links TRBV7-8 to TRBJ2-5, with D perhaps being TRBD1 or TRBD2 (5 bases each). The V and J ends lost 1 base and 3 bases respectively, with 18 bases between them. Germline-derived CDR1 and CDR2 are SGHVS and FQNEAQ. CDR3 size: 17 residues. The CDR3 DNA follows: TGTGCCAGCAGCTTAGAAGGTGAGACCAGGGACGAAGAGACCCAGTACTTC. Protein product: CASSLEGETRDEETQYF.